This T cell receptor (beta chain) was observed in a study of cytomegalovirus exposure and HLA in healthy donors. Whole-study findings and limits: As a later analysis showed, a missense DCLRE1C variant was linked to trimming of TCR beta V- and J-genes. Presence/absence analyses assumed roughly uniform sequencing depth across donors. Most subjects' HLA-A and HLA-B alleles were reportedly predicted from TCR beta sequences. Earlier analysis found most TCR beta V segments productive about 87% or about 30% of the time.

The PCR had 60 Vbeta and 13 Jbeta primers. The data were produced by immunoSEQ multiplex PCR, yet TCRdb's version contains in-frame clones alone and is incomplete. The data contain about 160,000 clones, roughly 80% of them singletons. The ends lost 6 bases at V and 5 bases at J; junction bases unmatched: 6. The V gene's germline CDR1 is MNHEY and CDR2 SVGAGI. This CDR3 spans 14 amino acids. Regarding this clone: Its cognate antigen is unknown.

Sequencing used PBMCs. The chain employs TRBV6-5 and TRBJ1-3, with 8 bases fitting TRBD1. This clonotype originated in a woman aged 25 to 39 in good health and CMV-seronegative. This chain's CDR3 is CASRRTGQRNTIYF. CDR3 DNA sequence: TGTGCCAGCAGGCGGACAGGGCAGAGAAACACCATATATTTT.